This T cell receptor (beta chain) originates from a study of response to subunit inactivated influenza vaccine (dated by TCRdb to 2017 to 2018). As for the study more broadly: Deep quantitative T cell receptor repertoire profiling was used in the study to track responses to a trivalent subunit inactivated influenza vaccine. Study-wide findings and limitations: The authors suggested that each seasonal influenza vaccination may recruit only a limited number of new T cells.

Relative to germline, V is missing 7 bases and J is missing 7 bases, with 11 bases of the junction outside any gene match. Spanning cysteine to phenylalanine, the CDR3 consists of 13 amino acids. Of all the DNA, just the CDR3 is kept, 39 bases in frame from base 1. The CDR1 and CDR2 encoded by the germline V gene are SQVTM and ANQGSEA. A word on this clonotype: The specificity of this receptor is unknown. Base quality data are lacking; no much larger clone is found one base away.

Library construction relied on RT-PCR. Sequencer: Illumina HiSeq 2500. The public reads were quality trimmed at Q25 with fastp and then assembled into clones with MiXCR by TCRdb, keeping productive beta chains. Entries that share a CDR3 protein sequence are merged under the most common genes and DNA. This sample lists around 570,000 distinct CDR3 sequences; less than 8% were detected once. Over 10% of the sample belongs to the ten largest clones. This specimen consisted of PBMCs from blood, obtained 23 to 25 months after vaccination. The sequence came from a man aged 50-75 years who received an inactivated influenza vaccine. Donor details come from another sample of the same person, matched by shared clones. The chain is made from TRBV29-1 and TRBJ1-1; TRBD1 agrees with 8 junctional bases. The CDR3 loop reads CSAGPQGAVEAFF. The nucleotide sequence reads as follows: TGCAGCGCCGGCCCTCAGGGGGCCGTTGAAGCTTTCTTT.